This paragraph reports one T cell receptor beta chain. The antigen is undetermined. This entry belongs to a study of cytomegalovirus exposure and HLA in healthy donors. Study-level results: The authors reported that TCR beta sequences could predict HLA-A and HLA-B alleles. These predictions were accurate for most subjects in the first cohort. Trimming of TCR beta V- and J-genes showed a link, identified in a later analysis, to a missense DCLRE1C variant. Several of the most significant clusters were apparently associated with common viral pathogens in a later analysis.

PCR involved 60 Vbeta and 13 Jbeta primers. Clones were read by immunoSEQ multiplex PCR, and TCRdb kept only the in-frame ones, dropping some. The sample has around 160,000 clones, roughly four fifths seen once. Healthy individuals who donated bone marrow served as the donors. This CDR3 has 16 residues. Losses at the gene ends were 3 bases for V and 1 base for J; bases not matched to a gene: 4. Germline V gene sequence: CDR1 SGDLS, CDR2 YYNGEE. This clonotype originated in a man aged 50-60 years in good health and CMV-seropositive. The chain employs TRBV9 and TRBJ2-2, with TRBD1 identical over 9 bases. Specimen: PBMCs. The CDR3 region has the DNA TGTGCCAGCAGCGAACAGGGGGCACAGAACACCGGGGAGCTGTTTTTT. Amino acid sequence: CASSEQGAQNTGELFF. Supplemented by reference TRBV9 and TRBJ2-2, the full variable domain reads DSGVTQTPKHLITATGQRVTLRCSPRSGDLSVYWYQQSLDQGLQFLIQYYNGEERAKGNILERFSAQQFPDLHSELNLSSLELGDSALYFCASSEQGAQNTGELFFGEGSRLTVL.